Listed below are T cell receptor beta chains from one sample, sequenced in a study of spatial heterogeneity in lung cancer. One entry per CDR3 protein, called by TCRdb with MiXCR from the 5' RACE reads. The table lists around 98,000 distinct CDR3 sequences, roughly a fifth of them singletons, with 20% to 25% in the top ten. Sequencing used PBMCs, obtained at follow-up. The source of these receptors is a male donor with early-stage non-small cell lung cancer. Both conserved end residues are part of each CDR3. A D gene is named only where the DNA matches it firmly. Part of the rows lack a size; the others show once, few, many or a class for expanded clones.

clone size	D gene	V gene	J gene	CDR3 DNA	CDR3 protein
few	NA	TRBV6-6	TRBJ2-5	TGTGCCAGCACCGGGCGGAAACAAGAGACCCAGTACTTC	CASTGRKQETQYF
few	TRBD1	TRBV9	TRBJ2-5	TGTGCCAGCAGCGTAGAAGCAGGGGGCGTGGAGACCCAGTACTTC	CASSVEAGGVETQYF
few	NA	TRBV20-1	TRBJ2-3	TGCAGTGCTAGAGGACTGACAGATACGCAGTATTTT	CSARGLTDTQYF
few	NA	TRBV11-2	TRBJ2-3	TGTGCCAGCAGCCGGACGCCCGGGGGTACGCAGTATTTT	CASSRTPGGTQYF
many	TRBD2	TRBV5-1	TRBJ2-1	TGCGCCAGCAGCCCAGTTCTAGCGGGAGTGGGCAATGAGCAGTTCTTC	CASSPVLAGVGNEQFF
NA	NA	TRBV7-2	TRBJ1-6	TGTGCCAGCAGCCCTGCCCGGAATTCACCCCTCCACTTT	CASSPARNSPLHF
NA	TRBD2	TRBV19	TRBJ2-1	TGTGCCAGTAGTCTCCGGACTAGCGGGTACAATGAGCAGTTCTTC	CASSLRTSGYNEQFF
NA	NA	TRBV7-9	TRBJ2-3	TGTGCCAGCAGCTTAGACGGGGCAAGCACAGATACGCAGTATTTT	CASSLDGASTDTQYF
NA	NA	TRBV11-2	TRBJ1-1	TGTGCCAGCAGCCCAGTAGTAATGGGCACTGAAGCTTTCTTT	CASSPVVMGTEAFF
NA	NA	TRBV4-1	TRBJ2-1	TGCGCCAGCAGCCAGCCCTCCCGGGATGAGCAGTTCTTC	CASSQPSRDEQFF
NA	TRBD1	TRBV20-1	TRBJ1-1	TGCAGTGCCCACACCGGGACAGGGAGGACTGAAGCTTTCTTT	CSAHTGTGRTEAFF
few	NA	TRBV20-1	TRBJ1-1	TGCAGTGCTAGCAGGGCGAACACTGAAGCTTTCTTT	CSASRANTEAFF
many	TRBD1	TRBV3-1	TRBJ1-2	TGTGCCAGCAGCCCGGACAGGGTTGGTGGCTACACCTTC	CASSPDRVGGYTF
NA	TRBD2	TRBV27	TRBJ2-1	TGTGCCAGCAGTTCAAGCCCCCGGGGGGGTGAGCAGTTCTTC	CASSSSPRGGEQFF
few	NA	TRBV2	TRBJ1-1	TGTGCCAGCAGCGAACCGGGAGACACTGAAGCTTTCTTT	CASSEPGDTEAFF
NA	NA	TRBV24-1	TRBJ2-7	TGTGCCACCAGTCCGGGGCCGATCTACGAGCAGTACTTC	CATSPGPIYEQYF
few	NA	TRBV20-1	TRBJ2-7	TGCAGTGCCCCAGCAATAGACGAGCAGTACTTC	CSAPAIDEQYF
NA	NA	TRBV7-9	TRBJ1-1	TGTGCCAGCAGCTTAGGCGGCTCAAGGCATGAAGCTTTCTTT	CASSLGGSRHEAFF
NA	TRBD1	TRBV6-5	TRBJ2-1	TGTGCCAGCAGTACCGGACAGGGAGCCTACAATGAGCAGTTCTTC	CASSTGQGAYNEQFF
NA	NA	TRBV6-5	TRBJ2-5	TGTGCCAGCAGCCCGGGGGGCCAGGAGACCCAGTACTTC	CASSPGGQETQYF
NA	NA	TRBV7-9	TRBJ1-6	TGTGCCAGCAGCCCGACAATGGGGGATTCACCCCTCCACTTT	CASSPTMGDSPLHF
NA	NA	TRBV24-1	TRBJ2-3	TGTGCCACCAGTGATTACCGGGACGGCTCGCAGTATTTT	CATSDYRDGSQYF
NA	TRBD2	TRBV4-2	TRBJ2-7	TGTGCCAGCAGCCAAGGCGGGAGGCAAGAGGACGAGCAGTACTTC	CASSQGGRQEDEQYF
NA	NA	TRBV4-3	TRBJ2-3	TGCGCCAGCAGCCAAGAGGCAGGGGTTAGCACAGATACGCAGTATTTT	CASSQEAGVSTDTQYF
NA	TRBD1	TRBV10-3	TRBJ2-7	TGTGCCATCAAGGACAGGGCCTACGAGCAGTACTTC	CAIKDRAYEQYF
NA	NA	TRBV20-1	TRBJ2-1	TGCAGTGCTGGCGCTCGGGGGTCTCGCAATGAGCAGTTCTTC	CSAGARGSRNEQFF
NA	NA	TRBV20-1	TRBJ2-5	TGCAGTGCAACCGGACAGAATTCATTGGAGACCCAGTACTTC	CSATGQNSLETQYF
few	NA	TRBV19	TRBJ1-5	TGTGCCAGTAGTATAAGGGGCAGGGAAACGTCTAGGTTCGGTAATCAGCCCCAGCATTTT	CASSIRGRETSRFGNQPQHF
few	NA	TRBV7-2	TRBJ1-2	TGTGCCAGCAGCCTCCCCATAGGCATGGACGGCTACACCTTC	CASSLPIGMDGYTF
NA	TRBD2	TRBV12-3/TRBV12-4	TRBJ2-2	TGTGCCAGCAGTCCCTCTAGCGGGAGTCCCACCGGGGAGCTGTTTTTT	CASSPSSGSPTGELFF
NA	NA	TRBV2	TRBJ2-3	TGTGCCAGCAGTGGAGGTGGCCGTCTAGATACGCAGTATTTT	CASSGGGRLDTQYF
few	NA	TRBV2	TRBJ2-3	TGTGCCAGCAGCGGTTTCCGGAGCACAGATACGCAGTATTTT	CASSGFRSTDTQYF
few	TRBD2	TRBV19	TRBJ2-2	TGTGCCAGTAGTATAACTAGCGGACCTAACACCGGGGAGCTGTTTTTT	CASSITSGPNTGELFF
once	TRBD2	TRBV7-9	TRBJ2-7	TGTGCCAGCAGCTATGGGACTAGCGGGAGTTGCGAGCAGTACTTC	CASSYGTSGSCEQYF
many	TRBD2	TRBV11-2	TRBJ2-1	TGTGCCAGCAGCCTCGACCCGGGACTAGCGGGAGATGAGCAGTTCTTC	CASSLDPGLAGDEQFF
NA	TRBD1	TRBV27	TRBJ2-1	TGTGCCAGCAGTCCGGGACAGTCGGTCAAGCAGTTCTTC	CASSPGQSVKQFF
few	NA	TRBV30	TRBJ1-6	TGTGCCTGGAGTGTAGCCAGGGGCGATTCACCCCTCCACTTT	CAWSVARGDSPLHF
few	NA	TRBV3-1	TRBJ1-1	TGTGCCAGCAGCCATCTGGGGGGCACTGAAGCTTTCTTT	CASSHLGGTEAFF
NA	TRBD2	TRBV3-1	TRBJ2-4	TGTGCCAGCAGCCAAGGGGTAACTAGCGGGAAAAACATTCAGTACTTC	CASSQGVTSGKNIQYF
few	NA	TRBV20-1	TRBJ1-5	TGCAGTGCTAGAAGTTCAAGCGATCAGCCCCAGCATTTT	CSARSSSDQPQHF
NA	TRBD1	TRBV3-1	TRBJ2-1	TGTGCCAGCAGCCGCCAAAGGACAGGGAATGAGCAGTTCTTC	CASSRQRTGNEQFF
few	NA	TRBV24-1	TRBJ2-5	TGTGCCACCAGTGATTTTAGTTTAGGAACTAGAGGCCAAGAGACCCAGTACTTC	CATSDFSLGTRGQETQYF
few	NA	TRBV29-1	TRBJ1-1	TGCAGCGTTGAACAACGGTTAACCACTGAAGCTTTCTTT	CSVEQRLTTEAFF
few	TRBD1	TRBV7-9	TRBJ2-7	TGTGCCAGCAGCACTCAACAGGGGGCGGGCGAGCAGTACTTC	CASSTQQGAGEQYF
few	TRBD2	TRBV19	TRBJ2-3	TGTGCCAGTAGTATTGGGACTAGCATGGATACGCAGTATTTT	CASSIGTSMDTQYF
many	TRBD2	TRBV10-3	TRBJ2-3	TGTGCCATCAGCCAACTAGCGGGAGGTGGCAGCACAGATACGCAGTATTTT	CAISQLAGGGSTDTQYF
NA	TRBD2	TRBV6-5	TRBJ2-1	TGTGCCAGCAGTAGATCATCTCGGGGGGGTAATGAGCAGTTCTTC	CASSRSSRGGNEQFF
NA	NA	TRBV5-1	TRBJ1-2	TGCGCCAGCAGCGTTGGACAGACTAACTATGGCTACACCTTC	CASSVGQTNYGYTF
few	NA	TRBV19	TRBJ2-2	TGTGCCAGTAGTTCCCTGGCAAGGGACACCGGGGAGCTGTTTTTT	CASSSLARDTGELFF
many	NA	TRBV15	TRBJ2-4	TGTGCCACCCGGTCAAAGGGGGGGCCCGCCAAAAACATTCAGTACTTC	CATRSKGGPAKNIQYF
NA	TRBD2	TRBV11-1	TRBJ2-1	TGTGCCAGCAGCTTCGGGACTAGCGAGCTACAGCGGTTCTTC	CASSFGTSELQRFF
few	TRBD1	TRBV6-5	TRBJ1-5	TGTGCCAGCAGACCCGGGACAGGGCCGACAGTTCAGCCCCAGCATTTT	CASRPGTGPTVQPQHF
many	NA	TRBV29-1	TRBJ2-3	TGCAGCGCCACGGCGGGCACAGATACGCAGTATTTT	CSATAGTDTQYF
NA	NA	TRBV11-3	TRBJ2-5	TGTGCCAGCAGCTCCGGTTACCAAGAGACCCAGTACTTC	CASSSGYQETQYF
NA	TRBD2	TRBV10-3	TRBJ2-1	TGTGCCATCGGACTAGCGGGGGACAATGAGCAGTTCTTC	CAIGLAGDNEQFF
few	NA	TRBV7-2	TRBJ2-2	TGTGCCAGCAGCGAGGGCAGGACGCCGAGAAACACCGGGGAGCTGTTTTTT	CASSEGRTPRNTGELFF
many	NA	TRBV19	TRBJ2-2	TGTGCCAGTAGTATGTACGTCGGACCCGGGGAGCTGTTTTTT	CASSMYVGPGELFF
few	NA	TRBV19	TRBJ1-2	TGTGCCAGTAGCCCACCAGGGGCCCAAAACTATTATGGCTACACCTTC	CASSPPGAQNYYGYTF
few	TRBD1	TRBV12-3/TRBV12-4	TRBJ1-5	TGTGCCAGCAGTTCGGACAGGGAAGGGCAGCCCCAGCATTTT	CASSSDREGQPQHF
NA	TRBD2	TRBV27	TRBJ2-3	TGTGCCAGCAGTTTCGGGGGGGTCCCCACAGATACGCAGTATTTT	CASSFGGVPTDTQYF